The TCR beta chain described here comes from a study of blood T cell repertoires in COVID-19. Background on the study: COVID-19 samples, acute and convalescent, were from the United States, Italy and Spain.

The germline CDR1 and CDR2 sequences are LNHDA and SQIVND (reference sequence). V shed 6 bases and J shed 5 bases, with 19 bases lying between them. This CDR3 is 15 amino acids long. Sequencing was performed with immunoSEQ multiplex PCR; in TCRdb, only in-frame clones are kept and a portion is missing. The sample includes 160,000 or so clones, approximately 80% of them seen just once. The genes are TRBV19 and TRBJ1-2; D is perhaps TRBD1 (5 bases). Sequencing used peripheral blood. The sequence derives from a human donor in a cohort sampled during active COVID-19. CDR3 nucleotides: TGTGCCAGTAGGGGGCGGGGATCGAGAGGATATGGCTACACCTTC. Amino acids: CASRGRGSRGYGYTF.